The rows below give T cell receptor beta chains drawn from one sample of a study of blood T cells in healthy people across ages. TCRdb re-analysed the 5' RACE reads in MiXCR, keeping a single row per CDR3 protein. Seen here are 800,000 to 950,000 distinct CDR3 sequences, approximately 35% observed once, and the top ten hold 10% to 15%. Sequencing used blood. The receptor source for this set is a man aged 18 to 29 in good health. The CDR3 runs from the conserved cysteine through the conserved F or W. Fields, in order: clone size, V gene, D gene, J gene, CDR3 protein, CDR3 DNA. A D gene is named only where the DNA matches it firmly. Clone size appears in some rows only: once, few, many, or a class for an expanded clone.

NA	TRBV24-1	NA	TRBJ2-3	CATSDLGDTDTQYF	TGTGCCACCAGTGATTTGGGCGACACAGATACGCAGTATTTT
few	TRBV27	TRBD2	TRBJ2-7	CASSFGTSGSYEQYF	TGTGCCAGCAGTTTTGGGACTAGCGGTTCCTACGAGCAGTACTTC
few	TRBV20-1	NA	TRBJ1-1	CSARDRDSGVNTEAFF	TGCAGTGCTAGAGATCGTGATTCAGGGGTGAACACTGAAGCTTTCTTT
once	TRBV4-1	NA	TRBJ2-6	CASSQEGSSSGTNVLTF	TGCGCCAGCAGCCAAGAAGGGTCGTCCTCTGGGACCAACGTCCTGACTTTC
NA	TRBV12-3/TRBV12-4	NA	TRBJ1-2	CASSPGPAMSGYTF	TGTGCCAGCAGTCCGGGACCAGCCATGAGTGGCTACACCTTC
many	TRBV20-1	NA	TRBJ2-5	CSARGQHRETQYF	TGCAGTGCTAGAGGGCAGCATAGGGAGACCCAGTACTTC
NA	TRBV11-2	TRBD1	TRBJ2-7	CASRPGTELSYEQYF	TGTGCCAGCCGTCCCGGGACAGAACTCTCCTACGAGCAGTACTTC
NA	TRBV20-1	NA	TRBJ1-2	CSAQNVREPHNYGYTF	TGCAGTGCCCAAAACGTACGGGAACCCCACAACTATGGCTACACCTTC
NA	TRBV7-2	NA	TRBJ1-2	CASSVDGDRYGYTF	TGTGCCAGCAGCGTGGACGGAGACCGCTATGGCTACACCTTC
few	TRBV12-3/TRBV12-4	TRBD1	TRBJ2-2	CASSLTGATTGELFF	TGTGCCAGCAGCCTAACAGGGGCGACGACCGGGGAGCTGTTTTTT
once	TRBV27	NA	TRBJ2-6	CACSPGGVLLAGANVLTF	TGTGCCTGCAGTCCAGGGGGGGTGCTTTTAGCTGGGGCCAACGTCCTGACTTTC
once	TRBV7-3	NA	TRBJ2-6	CASSPSDPLPPSGANVLTF	TGTGCCAGCAGCCCAAGTGACCCTCTACCGCCCTCTGGGGCCAACGTCCTGACTTTC
NA	TRBV6-1	NA	TRBJ1-4	CASSEGTFGREKLFF	TGTGCCAGCAGTGAAGGCACCTTTGGTCGTGAAAAACTGTTTTTT
NA	TRBV6-5	NA	TRBJ2-1	CACSYSRTEVYNEQFF	TGTGCCTGCAGTTACTCTAGGACAGAGGTTTACAATGAGCAGTTCTTC
NA	TRBV30	NA	TRBJ2-3	CAWSIQSDTQYF	TGTGCCTGGAGTATACAGTCAGATACGCAGTATTTT
few	TRBV12-3/TRBV12-4	NA	TRBJ1-5	CASSLAGRANQPQHF	TGTGCCAGCAGTTTGGCTGGCAGGGCGAATCAGCCCCAGCATTTT
NA	TRBV4-3	TRBD2	TRBJ2-1	CASSQDWGGGASEQFF	TGCGCCAGCAGCCAAGATTGGGGCGGGGGGGCATCTGAGCAGTTCTTC
NA	TRBV2	NA	TRBJ1-5	CASIRTRYGNQPQHF	TGTGCCAGCATCCGAACAAGATACGGCAATCAGCCCCAGCATTTT
NA	TRBV4-1	NA	TRBJ1-2	CASSQDGSQGSYGYTF	TGCGCCAGCAGCCAAGATGGGAGTCAGGGGAGCTATGGCTACACCTTC
NA	TRBV25-1	NA	TRBJ1-6	CAVARAEGSPLHF	TGTGCCGTCGCCAGGGCAGAAGGTTCACCCCTCCACTTT